These 6 T cell receptor beta chains were all obtained from the same sample, sequenced in a study of T cell responses to AZD1222 COVID-19 vaccine. Using immunoSEQ multiplex PCR, the repertoire was profiled, and TCRdb retains in-frame clones only, with some absent. This repertoire shows 30,000 to 35,000 clones, 65% to 90% found once; its top ten account for 6.8%. Sequences were derived from peripheral blood, sampled on day 0 of AZD1222 vaccination. All receptors derive from an adult in good health.

The rearrangement uses TRBV5-1 and TRBJ1-6; unclear D gene. CDR1 is SGHRS, CDR2 YFSETQ, per germline. Trimming cost V 3 bases and J 3 bases, with 4 bases left between them. There are 13 residues in the CDR3. This CDR3 is CASSSGYNSPLHF. The DNA for the CDR3 is TGCGCCAGCAGCTCTGGCTATAATTCACCCCTCCACTTT.

The V call is TRBV5-8, the J call TRBJ1-3; D gene uncertain. V lost 7 bases, J lost 6 bases, and 17 bases lay in between. CDR1 is SGHTS, CDR2 YDEGEE, per germline. The CDR3 length is 14 residues. The CDR3 protein is CASSTTQRPNTIYF. CDR3 bases: TGTGCCAGCTCGACGACCCAGCGCCCAAACACCATATATTTT.

The rearrangement uses TRBV6-5 and TRBJ1-1, with D tentatively TRBD1 (5 bases). The V end was cut by 10 bases, the J end by 0 bases, with 12 bases between. CDR3 length: 13 residues. Germline assignment: CDR1 MNHEY and CDR2 SVGAGI. The DNA for the CDR3 is TGTGCCACCGTAGGGGCGGTGAACACTGAAGCTTTCTTT. Translating it yields CATVGAVNTEAFF.

The chain is built from TRBV19 and TRBJ1-2; TRBD1 is a possible D gene (5 bases). Trimming pared 3 bases from V and 4 bases from J, leaving 15 bases between. There are 15 residues in the CDR3. Germline V gene lookup returns CDR1 LNHDA and CDR2 SQIVND (reference sequence). CDR3 in DNA: TGTGCCAGTAGTATCTTGGGCAGGGACGTCTATGGCTACACCTTC. Its translation: CASSILGRDVYGYTF. The entire variable domain, with the rest obtained from reference TRBV19 and TRBJ1-2, is as follows: DGGITQSPKYLFRKEGQNVTLSCEQNLNHDAMYWYRQDPGQGLRLIYYSQIVNDFQKGDIAEGYSVSREKKESFPLTVTSAQKNPTAFYLCASSILGRDVYGYTFGSGTRLTVV.

In this sample, this clone turned up a few times. Other DNA sequences of this sample code for an identical CDR3. The chain uses TRBV10-3 and TRBJ2-3; 9 bases map to TRBD1. This CDR3 is built from 16 residues. Germline values: CDR1 ENHRY, CDR2 SYGVKD. The trim removed 2 bases at V and 5 bases at J, leaving 8 bases unmatched. CDR3: CAISETPGQGLDTQYF. CDR3 in DNA: TGTGCCATCAGTGAGACGCCGGGACAGGGCTTAGATACGCAGTATTTT.

This chain uses TRBV5-6 with TRBJ1-5; D may be TRBD1 (5 bases). The CDR3 runs 14 residues. Between the trimmed V and J ends, which lost 3 bases and 2 bases, there was a span of 9 bases. Germline-derived CDR1 and CDR2 are SGHDT and YYEEEE. CDR3 DNA sequence: TGTGCCAGCAGCTCGGGACGGGGCAATCAGCCCCAGCATTTT. Translated, it gives CASSSGRGNQPQHF.